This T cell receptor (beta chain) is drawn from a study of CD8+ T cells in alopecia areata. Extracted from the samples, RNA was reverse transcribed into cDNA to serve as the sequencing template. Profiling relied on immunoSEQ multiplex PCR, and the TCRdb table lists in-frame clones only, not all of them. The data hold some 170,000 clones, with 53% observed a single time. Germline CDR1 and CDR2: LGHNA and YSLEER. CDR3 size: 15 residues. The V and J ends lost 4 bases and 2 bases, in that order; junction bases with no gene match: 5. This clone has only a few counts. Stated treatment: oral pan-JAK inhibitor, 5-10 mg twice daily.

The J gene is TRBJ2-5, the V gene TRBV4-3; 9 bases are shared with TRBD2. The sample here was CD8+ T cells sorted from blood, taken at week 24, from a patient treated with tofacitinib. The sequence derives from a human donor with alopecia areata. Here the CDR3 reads CASSLLTSGQETQYF. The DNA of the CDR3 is TGCGCCAGCAGCCTCCTGACTAGCGGACAAGAGACCCAGTACTTC.